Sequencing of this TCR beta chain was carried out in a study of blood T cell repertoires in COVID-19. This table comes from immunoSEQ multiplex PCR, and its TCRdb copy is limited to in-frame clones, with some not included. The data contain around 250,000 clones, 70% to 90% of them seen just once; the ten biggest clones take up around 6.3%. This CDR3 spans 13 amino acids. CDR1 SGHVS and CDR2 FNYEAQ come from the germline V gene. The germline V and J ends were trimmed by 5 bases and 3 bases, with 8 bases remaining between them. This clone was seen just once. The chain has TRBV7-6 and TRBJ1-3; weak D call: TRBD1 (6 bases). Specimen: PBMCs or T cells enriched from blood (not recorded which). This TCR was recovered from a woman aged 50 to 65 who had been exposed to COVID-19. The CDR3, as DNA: TGTGCCAGCAGCCCAGGGGATGGAAACACCATATATTTT. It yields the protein CASSPGDGNTIYF.